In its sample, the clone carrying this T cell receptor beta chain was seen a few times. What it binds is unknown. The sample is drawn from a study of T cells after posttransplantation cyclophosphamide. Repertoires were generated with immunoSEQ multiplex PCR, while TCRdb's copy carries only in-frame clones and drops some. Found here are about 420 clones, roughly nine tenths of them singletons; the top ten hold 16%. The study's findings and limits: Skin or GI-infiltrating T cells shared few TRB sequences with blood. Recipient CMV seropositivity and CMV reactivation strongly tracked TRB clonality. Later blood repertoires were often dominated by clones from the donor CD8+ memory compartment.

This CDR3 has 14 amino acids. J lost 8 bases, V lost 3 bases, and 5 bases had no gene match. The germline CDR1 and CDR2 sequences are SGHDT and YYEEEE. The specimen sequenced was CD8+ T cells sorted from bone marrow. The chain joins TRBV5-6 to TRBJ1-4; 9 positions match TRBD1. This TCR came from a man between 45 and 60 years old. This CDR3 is CASSYRTGAEKLFF. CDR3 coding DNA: TGTGCCAGCAGCTACCGGACAGGGGCCGAAAAACTGTTTTTT. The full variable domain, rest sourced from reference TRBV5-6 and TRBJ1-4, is DAGVTQSPTHLIKTRGQQVTLRCSPKSGHDTVSWYQQALGQGPQFIFQYYEEEERQRGNFPDRFSGHQFPNYSSELNVNALLLGDSALYLCASSYRTGAEKLFFGSGTQLSVL.